This T cell receptor (delta chain) was captured in a study of gamma delta lymphoproliferative disorders and STAT genes. Study-level information: Each gamma-chain library started from at least 50 ng of genomic DNA, using the LymphoTrack Dx TCRG Assay. Delta-chain libraries followed the EuroClonality-NGS standard operating procedure.

Sequencing used genomic DNA taken from PBMCs of patients and controls. There are 23 residues in the CDR3. CDR1 and CDR2 (germline): TSWWSYY, QGS. The J segment lost 1 base and the V segment lost 2 bases, leaving 26 bases of the junction unmatched. Whole-study results and caveats: Patient gamma repertoires clustered apart from healthy controls; delta did not.

This clone is termed large. Its antigen is not identified. The same CDR3 is also encoded by other DNA sequences in this sample. TCRdb made new clone calls on the multiplex PCR reads using CATT. This repertoire shows some 1,000 delta-chain clones, approximately 1.5% found once; its top ten account for roughly three quarters. This receptor was obtained from a human donor in good health. The sequenced sample was blood. The chain recombines TRDV1 with TRDJ1, with 9 positions matching TRDD2. The CDR3 coding sequence is TGTGCTCTTGGGGAAACGGGCCTTCCTACGTTTATAAGGGGAGGAGATCTCACCGATAAACTCATCTTT. Residues: CALGETGLPTFIRGGDLTDKLIF.